The clone carrying this T cell receptor (beta chain) came up many times. What it binds is not known. Trimming cost V 0 bases and J 9 bases, with 21 bases left between them. The CDR3 runs to 17 residues. Looked up from germline, CDR1 is ENHRY and CDR2 is SYGVKD. These data come from a study of T cells in Graves' hyperthyroidism and ophthalmopathy. Across the whole study: Prior to any treatment, at the point of initial diagnosis, peripheral blood was collected.

Clinicians diagnosed patients from clinical symptoms, serum thyroxine and TRAb, thyroid ultrasound and orbital computed tomography. The TCR beta CDR3 regions underwent amplification using RNA transcripts as the source. The HTBI primer set was used in a first-round RT-PCR of the TCR CDR3. TCRdb reprocessed the multiplex PCR reads via MiXCR and lists one record per CDR3 protein. Of 700,000 or so distinct CDR3 sequences in the sample, over 15% were seen once. Regarding the study as a whole: Most thyroid clonotypes with frequency above 0.001 were detected in blood.

Sequenced: blood. The chain is built from TRBV10-3 and TRBJ2-1; D perhaps matches TRBD1 (6 bases). The receptor's source is a man between 18 and 29 years old with Graves' hyperthyroidism. The CDR3 bases are TGTGCCATCAGTGAGTCTCGATCTCAGGGGCGAGGGCGTGAGCAGTTCTTC. Protein: CAISESRSQGRGREQFF.